The T cell receptor beta chain described here comes from a study of blood T cells in healthy people across ages. This clonotype was detected once. The antigen remains unidentified. Study results and limitations: TCR beta diversity, measured per million T cells, fell in a roughly linear way with age.

No fewer than 5.5 micrograms of total RNA were isolated from every sample. The authors ran a second PCR of roughly 6 to 12 cycles using a sample-barcoded 5' primer and a J-beta primer mix. Per-sample output comprised a minimum of 2.5 million paired-end reads containing CDR3. TCRdb itself ran the 5' RACE reads through MiXCR, one entry per CDR3 protein. The top ten clones hold about a fifth of a sample with some 920,000 distinct CDR3 sequences, 51% of them seen once. Specimen: blood. The receptor comes from an older woman in good health.

The CDR3 sequence is CASSPLSAGVETQYF. As DNA, the CDR3 is TGTGCCAGCAGCCCCTTGTCGGCGGGAGTAGAGACCCAGTACTTC. The rearrangement joins TRBV13 to TRBJ2-5; 7 nucleotides match TRBD2. After removal of 5 bases from V and 4 bases from J, the junction contained 10 bases not matched to a gene. The CDR3 is 15 residues long. Per germline, CDR1 PRHDT and CDR2 FYEKMQ (reference sequence).